This record covers a single T cell receptor (beta chain). Germline V gives CDR1 MNHNS, CDR2 SASEGT. Trimming shortened V by 6 bases and J by 0 bases, and 12 bases separated the two germline ends. This CDR3 has 16 residues. 5'RACE, which relied on constant-segment primers, yielded TCR alpha and TCR beta cDNA libraries carrying sample barcodes and UMIs. TCRdb reprocessed the 5' RACE reads with MiXCR, giving one entry per CDR3 protein. Here the sample spans about 350,000 distinct CDR3 sequences, about an eighth being singletons. This record comes from a study of T-cell memory formation after mild COVID-19.

Source material: PBMCs or a T cell subset sorted from them (not recorded which). The chain is built from TRBV6-1 and TRBJ1-6; D remains unclear. The receptor was isolated from a man aged 18 to 35 who had mild COVID-19 (a few samples of this study predate the infection). Cell type and time point are not known. The CDR3 DNA reads as TGTGCCAGCAGACCCAGCCGAAACTCCTATAATTCACCCCTCCACTTT. Translating gives CASRPSRNSYNSPLHF.